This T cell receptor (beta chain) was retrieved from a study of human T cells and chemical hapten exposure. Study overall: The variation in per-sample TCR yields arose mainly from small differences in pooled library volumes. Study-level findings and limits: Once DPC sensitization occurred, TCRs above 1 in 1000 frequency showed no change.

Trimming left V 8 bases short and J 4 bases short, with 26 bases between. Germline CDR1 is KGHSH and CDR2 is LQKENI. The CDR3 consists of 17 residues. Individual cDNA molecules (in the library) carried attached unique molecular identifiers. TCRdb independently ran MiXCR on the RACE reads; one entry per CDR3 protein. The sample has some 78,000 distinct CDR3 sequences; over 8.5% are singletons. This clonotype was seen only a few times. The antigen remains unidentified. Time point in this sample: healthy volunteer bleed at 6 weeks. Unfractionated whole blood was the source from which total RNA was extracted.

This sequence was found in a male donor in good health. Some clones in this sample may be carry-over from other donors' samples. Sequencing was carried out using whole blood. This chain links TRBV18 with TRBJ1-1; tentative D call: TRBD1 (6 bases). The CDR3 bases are TGTGCCAGCCTATTACACACAGGGTTGTCGCCTAGCACTGAAGCTTTCTTT. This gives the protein CASLLHTGLSPSTEAFF.